The 8 T cell receptor beta chains in this list originate from one sample, sequenced in a study of blood T cells in healthy people across ages. Combining a sample-barcoded 5' primer with a J-beta primer mix, a second PCR ran for about 7 to 12 cycles. TCRdb called the 5' RACE reads again in MiXCR, with one record for every CDR3 protein. In the table there are approximately 830,000 distinct CDR3 sequences, approximately 65% of which are singletons. Sample: blood. Receptors originate from a man under 40 in good health.

Comment on this clonotype: A much larger clone is a single base away; this may be a read error. V usage is TRBV24-1 and J usage is TRBJ2-5; unclear D gene. CDR1 and CDR2 from the germline V gene are KGHDR and SFDVKD. CDR3 size: 13 residues. The CDR3 DNA reads as TGTGCCACCAGTGACTATATTACAGAGGCCCAGTACTTC. This encodes CATSDYITEAQYF.

The rearrangement joins TRBV29-1 to TRBJ1-1; weak D call: TRBD1 (6 bases). V shed 3 bases and J shed 6 bases, with 14 bases lying between them. CDR3 length equals 13 residues. In germline, CDR1 is SQVTM, CDR2 ANQGSEA. CDR3 protein: CSVEFRGIPEAFF. The CDR3 coding sequence is TGCAGCGTTGAGTTCAGGGGAATCCCTGAAGCTTTCTTT.

The chain recombines TRBV25-1 with TRBJ2-5; D is unresolved. Trimming took off 1 base at V and 0 bases at J, with 6 bases between the two ends. The CDR3 is 14 residues long. CDR1 and CDR2 from the germline V gene are MGHDK and SYGVNS. The chain's CDR3 is CASSESLNQETQYF. CDR3 nucleotides: TGTGCCAGCAGTGAATCCCTAAACCAAGAGACCCAGTACTTC.

This clonotype was detected only a few times. V gene TRBV28 combines with J gene TRBJ2-1, with D possibly matching TRBD2 (5 bases). Trimming shortened V by 2 bases and J by 3 bases, and 8 bases separated the two germline ends. Germline V gives CDR1 MDHEN, CDR2 SYDVKM. CDR3 length equals 14 residues. The CDR3 sequence: CASSLGLHYNEQFF. The CDR3 DNA reads TGTGCCAGCAGTTTAGGACTCCACTACAATGAGCAGTTCTTC.

The chain links TRBV13 to TRBJ1-2, with D unresolved. Trimming took 5 bases from V and 0 from J, leaving 13 bases between them. CDR3 size: 15 residues. Per germline, CDR1 PRHDT and CDR2 FYEKMQ (reference sequence). Written as DNA, the CDR3 is TGTGCCAGCAGCCCCCGCGGAGGCTCTAACTATGGCTACACCTTC. Translation: CASSPRGGSNYGYTF. The whole variable domain, remainder taken from reference TRBV13 and TRBJ1-2, is AAGVIQSPRHLIKEKRETATLKCYPIPRHDTVYWYQQGPGQDPQFLISFYEKMQSDKGSIPDRFSAQQFSDYHSELNMSSLELGDSALYFCASSPRGGSNYGYTFGSGTRLTVV.

The V call is TRBV12-3 or TRBV12-4, the J call TRBJ2-1; 7 bases agree with TRBD2. This CDR3 contains 15 residues. V shed 5 bases and J 8 bases; nucleotides not matched to a gene: 12. The CDR3 reads CASSQAGPLVHEQFF. CDR3 sequence (DNA): TGTGCCAGCAGTCAAGCGGGACCCCTTGTCCATGAGCAGTTCTTC.

V is TRBV10-3 and J is TRBJ1-1, with D perhaps matching TRBD1 (6 bases). Germline V lookup: CDR1 ENHRY, CDR2 SYGVKD. The germline V and J ends were trimmed by 8 bases and 5 bases, with 18 bases remaining between them. CDR3 size: 14 residues. The CDR3 sequence: CAIGGGGAVTEAFF. CDR3 in DNA: TGTGCCATCGGTGGCGGGGGGGCAGTTACTGAAGCTTTCTTT.

This clonotype was recorded only once. The gene calls are TRBV15 and TRBJ2-3; possible D gene TRBD1, 6 bases. The germline gives CDR1 LNHNV, CDR2 YYDKDF (reference sequence). V dropped 5 bases and J dropped 2 bases, with 14 bases sitting between them. The CDR3 has 15 residues. The CDR3 DNA follows: TGTGCCACCAGCCGGGATACAGGGTACACAGATACGCAGTATTTT. Amino acids: CATSRDTGYTDTQYF.